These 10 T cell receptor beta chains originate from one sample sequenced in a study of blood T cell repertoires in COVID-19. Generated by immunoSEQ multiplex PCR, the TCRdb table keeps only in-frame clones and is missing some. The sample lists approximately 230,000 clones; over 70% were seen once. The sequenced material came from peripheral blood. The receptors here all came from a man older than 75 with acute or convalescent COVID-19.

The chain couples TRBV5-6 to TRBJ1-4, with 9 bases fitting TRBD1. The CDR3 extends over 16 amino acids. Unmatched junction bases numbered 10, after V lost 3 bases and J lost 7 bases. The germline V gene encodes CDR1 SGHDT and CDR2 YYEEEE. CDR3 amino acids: CASSSAGQGIGEKLFF. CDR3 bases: TGTGCCAGCAGCTCGGCCGGACAGGGGATAGGTGAAAAACTGTTTTTT.

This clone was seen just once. The CDR3 nucleotides are TGTGCCAGTAGTCCGGCAGGCACTAATTCACCCCTCCACTTT. Amino acids: CASSPAGTNSPLHF. This sequence joins TRBV19 and TRBJ1-6; D ambiguous. V was cut by 5 bases and J by 6 bases, with 11 bases left in between. Germline CDR1 LNHDA, CDR2 SQIVND (reference sequence). The CDR3 is made up of 14 amino acids.

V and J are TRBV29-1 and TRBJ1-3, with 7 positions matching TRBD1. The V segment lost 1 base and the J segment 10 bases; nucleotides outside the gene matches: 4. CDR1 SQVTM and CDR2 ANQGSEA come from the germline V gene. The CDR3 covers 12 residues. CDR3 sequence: CSVEGGQRTIYF. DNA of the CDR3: TGCAGCGTTGAAGGGGGACAGCGTACCATATATTTT.

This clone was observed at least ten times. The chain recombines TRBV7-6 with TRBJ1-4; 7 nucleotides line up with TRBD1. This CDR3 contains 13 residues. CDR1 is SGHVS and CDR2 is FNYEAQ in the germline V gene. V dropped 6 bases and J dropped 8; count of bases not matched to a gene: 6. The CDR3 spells CASREEGGEKLFF. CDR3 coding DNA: TGTGCCAGCAGGGAGGAAGGGGGCGAAAAACTGTTTTTT. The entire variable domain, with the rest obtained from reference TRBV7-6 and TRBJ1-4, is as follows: GAGVSQSPRYKVTKRGQDVALRCDPISGHVSLYWYRQALGQGPEFLTYFNYEAQQDKSGLPNDRFSAERPEGSISTLTIQRTEQRDSAMYRCASREEGGEKLFFGSGTQLSVL.

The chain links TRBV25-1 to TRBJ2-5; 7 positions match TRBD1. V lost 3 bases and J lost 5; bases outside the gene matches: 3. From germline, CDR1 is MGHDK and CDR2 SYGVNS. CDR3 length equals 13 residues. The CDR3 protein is CASSDHRGETQYF. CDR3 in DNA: TGTGCCAGCAGTGACCACAGGGGTGAGACCCAGTACTTC. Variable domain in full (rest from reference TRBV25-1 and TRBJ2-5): EADIYQTPRYLVIGTGKKITLECSQTMGHDKMYWYQQDPGMELHLIHYSYGVNSTEKGDLSSESTVSRIRTEHFPLTLESARPSHTSQYLCASSDHRGETQYFGPGTRLLVL.

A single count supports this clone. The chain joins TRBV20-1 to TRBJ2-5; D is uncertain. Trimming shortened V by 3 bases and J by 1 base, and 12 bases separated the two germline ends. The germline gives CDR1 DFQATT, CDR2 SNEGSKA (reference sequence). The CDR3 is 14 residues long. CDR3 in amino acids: CSASISTIQETQYF. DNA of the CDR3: TGCAGTGCTAGTATTTCTACGATCCAAGAGACCCAGTACTTC.

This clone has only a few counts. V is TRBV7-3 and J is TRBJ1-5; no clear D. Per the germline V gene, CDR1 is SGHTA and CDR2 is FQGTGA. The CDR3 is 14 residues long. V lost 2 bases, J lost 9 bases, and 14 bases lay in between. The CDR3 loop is CASSLRGSLPPQHF. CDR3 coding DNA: TGTGCCAGCAGCTTACGAGGCAGCCTACCGCCCCAGCATTTT.

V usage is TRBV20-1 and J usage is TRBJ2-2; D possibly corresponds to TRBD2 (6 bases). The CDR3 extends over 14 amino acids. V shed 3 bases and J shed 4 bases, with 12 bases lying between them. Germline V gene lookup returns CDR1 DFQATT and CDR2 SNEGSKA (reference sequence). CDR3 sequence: CSASRESITGELFF. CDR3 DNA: TGCAGTGCTAGTCGGGAGAGTATCACCGGGGAGCTGTTTTTT.

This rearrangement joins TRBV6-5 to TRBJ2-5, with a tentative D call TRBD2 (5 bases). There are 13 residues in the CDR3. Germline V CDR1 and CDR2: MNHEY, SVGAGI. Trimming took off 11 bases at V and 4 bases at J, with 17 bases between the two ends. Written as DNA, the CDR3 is TGTGCCTGCCGGAGAGGGTTATTAGAGACCCAGTACTTC. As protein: CACRRGLLETQYF.

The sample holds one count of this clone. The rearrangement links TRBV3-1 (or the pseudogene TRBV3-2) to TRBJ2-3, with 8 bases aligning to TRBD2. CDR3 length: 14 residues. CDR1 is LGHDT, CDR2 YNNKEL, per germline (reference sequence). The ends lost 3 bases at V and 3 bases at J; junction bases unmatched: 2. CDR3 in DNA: TGTGCCAGCAGCCAGGCGGGGGGAACAGATACGCAGTATTTT. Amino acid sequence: CASSQAGGTDTQYF.